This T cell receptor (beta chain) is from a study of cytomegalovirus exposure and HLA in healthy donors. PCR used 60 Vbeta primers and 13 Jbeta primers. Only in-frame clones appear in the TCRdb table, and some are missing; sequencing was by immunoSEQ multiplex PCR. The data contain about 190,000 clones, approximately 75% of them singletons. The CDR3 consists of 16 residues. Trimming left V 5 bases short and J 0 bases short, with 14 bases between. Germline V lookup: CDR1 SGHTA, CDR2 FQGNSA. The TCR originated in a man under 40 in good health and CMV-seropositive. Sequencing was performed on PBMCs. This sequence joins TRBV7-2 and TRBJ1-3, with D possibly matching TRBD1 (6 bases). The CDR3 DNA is TGTGCCAGCAGCCTCGGACAGCATTTCTCTGGAAACACCATATATTTT. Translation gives CASSLGQHFSGNTIYF.